The 20 T cell receptor beta chains in this list originate from one sample, sequenced in a study of T-cell reconstitution after alpha-beta-depleted transplantation in children. Preparing the TCRbeta library involved the use of unique molecular identifiers. MiXCR, applied by TCRdb to the PCR reads, yields one record per CDR3 protein. Of about 980,000 distinct CDR3 sequences detected, roughly 29% appear once; the ten largest clones hold about 28%. This specimen consisted of PBMCs, mostly from graft donor cells, obtained 360 days after TCRalphabeta/CD19-depleted stem cell transplant. The receptors stem from a boy in the first two years of life who had a stem cell transplant for SCID, so the T cells may come from the graft donor.

The V call is TRBV5-1, the J call TRBJ1-1; D unresolved. This CDR3 region has 12 residues. CDR1 is SGHRS, CDR2 YFSETQ, per germline. The ends were cut back, 5 bases at V and 7 bases at J, with 12 bases in the middle. The CDR3 is CASRFDVGEAFF. For the CDR3, the DNA is TGCGCCAGCAGATTTGACGTCGGTGAAGCTTTCTTT.

The chain links TRBV9 to TRBJ1-2; possible D gene TRBD1, 5 bases. Germline CDR1 is SGDLS and CDR2 is YYNGEE. V gave up 3 bases and J gave up 7 bases, with 19 bases separating them. CDR3 size: 15 residues. CDR3 nucleotides: TGTGCCAGCAGCGGTCATGTGGGACTCAACAGTGGCTACACCTTC. This encodes CASSGHVGLNSGYTF.

The chain joins TRBV12-3 or TRBV12-4 to TRBJ2-3, with 10 nucleotides matching TRBD1. The CDR3 extends over 16 amino acids. J gave up 0 bases and V 5 bases, and 5 bases lay outside the gene matches. The CDR3 DNA sequence: TGTGCCAGCAGTCGGGGGACAGGGGCTAGCACAGATACGCAGTATTTT. This translates into CASSRGTGASTDTQYF.

The chain couples TRBV20-1 to TRBJ2-3, with 10 positions matching TRBD2. Unmatched junction bases numbered 7, after V lost 2 bases and J lost 5 bases. The CDR3 extends over 15 amino acids. The germline gives CDR1 DFQATT, CDR2 SNEGSKA (reference sequence). CDR3 coding DNA: TGCAGTGCTAGACTTAGCGGGGGGCGAGAAGATACGCAGTATTTT. Its protein product is CSARLSGGREDTQYF.

In its sample, this clonotype was seen a few times. V usage is TRBV20-1 and J usage is TRBJ1-6; D gene ambiguous. The CDR3 length is 13 residues. The germline gives CDR1 DFQATT, CDR2 SNEGSKA (reference sequence). V was shortened by 2 bases and J by 7 bases, with 9 bases between the two germline ends. Written as DNA, the CDR3 is TGCAGTGCTAGATTGGACCCGAATTCACCCCTCCACTTT. This codes for CSARLDPNSPLHF.

The table lists this clonotype with a few counts. The V gene is TRBV24-1, the J gene TRBJ2-3; TRBD1 agrees at 8 bases. Germline values: CDR1 KGHDR, CDR2 SFDVKD. The length of the CDR3 is 19 residues. The V and J ends lost 4 bases and 6 bases, in that order; junction bases with no gene match: 20. The CDR3 region is CATSDPKGGQGPLPDTQYF. The CDR3, as DNA: TGTGCCACCAGTGACCCCAAAGGTGGACAGGGTCCTCTCCCGGATACGCAGTATTTT.

This chain joins TRBV6-5 and TRBJ2-2; D is uncertain. V lost 3 bases to trimming and J lost 5 bases, with 10 bases between them. This CDR3 region has 14 residues. Germline V gene sequence: CDR1 MNHEY, CDR2 SVGAGI. The CDR3 nucleotides read TGTGCCAGCAGTTATCAAGGATGGACCGGGGAGCTGTTTTTT. Encoded protein: CASSYQGWTGELFF.

V is TRBV28 and J is TRBJ1-2; 8 nucleotides agree with TRBD1. The CDR3 totals 12 residues. J gave up 8 bases and V 8 bases, and 7 bases lay outside the gene matches. Germline assignment: CDR1 MDHEN and CDR2 SYDVKM. The DNA for the CDR3 is TGTGCCAGCGGCTGGACAGGGAACGGCTACACCTTC. Residues: CASGWTGNGYTF.

This chain connects TRBV7-2 to TRBJ2-7; 7 bases map to TRBD2. V lost 6 bases and J lost 6; bases outside the gene matches: 17. CDR3 length equals 16 residues. Germline V gives CDR1 SGHTA, CDR2 FQGNSA. DNA for the CDR3: TGTGCCAGCAGTCAACGAAACGGGGGGTCCGGGGGCGAGCAGTACTTC. This translates into CASSQRNGGSGGEQYF. Full variable domain (outside the CDR3, taken from reference TRBV7-2 and TRBJ2-7): GAGVSQSPSNKVTEKGKDVELRCDPISGHTALYWYRQSLGQGLEFLIYFQGNSAPDKSGLPSDRFSAERTGGSVSTLTIQRTQQEDSAVYLCASSQRNGGSGGEQYFGPGTRLTVT.

This clonotype was observed a few times. The chain links TRBV6-5 to TRBJ2-5; 12 nucleotides match TRBD1. Germline CDR1 and CDR2: MNHEY and SVGAGI. The J segment lost 5 bases and the V segment lost 1 base, leaving 8 bases of the junction unmatched. This CDR3 spans 17 amino acids. CDR3 amino acids: CASSYYGTGGAGETQYF. In nucleotides, the CDR3 is TGTGCCAGCAGTTACTATGGGACAGGGGGCGCGGGGGAGACCCAGTACTTC.

This clonotype was counted many times. The chain has TRBV4-3 and TRBJ2-3; D is uncertain. The germline V gene has CDR1 LGHNA and CDR2 YSLEER. The V end lost 1 base, the J end lost 0 bases, and 2 bases lay between the germline ends. This CDR3 spans 13 amino acids. The CDR3 DNA reads TGCGCCAGCAGCCAAGTGAGCACAGATACGCAGTATTTT. The encoded protein is CASSQVSTDTQYF.

The chain employs TRBV6-5 and TRBJ2-2; weak D call: TRBD2 (5 bases). Between the trimmed V and J ends, which lost 2 bases and 6 bases, there was a span of 19 bases. CDR1 MNHEY and CDR2 SVGAGI come from the germline V gene. This CDR3 is built from 17 residues. The CDR3 is CASSYGVGGSLAGELFF. The CDR3 DNA reads TGTGCCAGCAGTTACGGGGTAGGCGGGTCCCTAGCCGGGGAGCTGTTTTTT.

This clonotype was detected only a few times. The chain employs TRBV28 and TRBJ2-7; 7 bases are shared with TRBD2. Per germline, CDR1 MDHEN and CDR2 SYDVKM. The CDR3 has 14 amino acids. J was trimmed by 3 bases and V by 2 bases; bases with no gene match: 4. CDR3 region: CASSLGTNYYEQYF. DNA of the CDR3: TGTGCCAGCAGTTTAGGGACTAACTACTACGAGCAGTACTTC.

In its sample, this clonotype was seen a few times. This rearrangement joins TRBV20-1 to TRBJ2-5; perhaps TRBD2 as D (6 bases). V was trimmed by 5 bases and J by 7 bases, leaving 14 bases between them. The CDR3 runs 12 residues. Germline values: CDR1 DFQATT, CDR2 SNEGSKA (reference sequence). Here the CDR3 DNA reads TGCAGTGCTCCGGGGGTACCAGGGACCCAGTACTTC. Protein sequence: CSAPGVPGTQYF.

This clonotype was counted only a few times. The V and J genes are TRBV20-1 and TRBJ2-7, with TRBD1 matching 8 bases. This CDR3 contains 13 residues. CDR1 is DFQATT, CDR2 SNEGSKA, per germline (reference sequence). Losses at the gene ends were 0 bases for V and 6 bases for J; bases not matched to a gene: 4. The CDR3 protein is CSARDRTGGEQYF. For the CDR3, the DNA is TGCAGTGCTAGAGATCGAACAGGGGGCGAGCAGTACTTC.

This clonotype has just a few counts. The chain has TRBV7-9 and TRBJ1-1; possibly TRBD1 for D (5 bases). V lost 10 bases and J lost 4, with 16 bases in between. CDR3 length: 13 residues. Per the germline V gene, CDR1 is SEHNR and CDR2 is FQNEAQ (reference sequence). CDR3 region: CATQLRDGTEAFF. As DNA, the CDR3 is TGTGCCACCCAATTACGGGACGGCACTGAAGCTTTCTTT. The full variable domain, rest sourced from reference TRBV7-9 and TRBJ1-1, is DTGVSQNPRHKITKRGQNVTFRCDPISEHNRLYWYRQTLGQGPEFLTYFQNEAQLEKSRLLSDRFSAERPKGSFSTLEIQRTEQGDSAMYLCATQLRDGTEAFFGQGTRLTVV.

V and J are TRBV11-2 and TRBJ2-7, with TRBD1 matching over 10 bases. V shed 3 bases, J shed 2 bases, and the junction held 7 bases outside the gene matches. The germline V gene has CDR1 SGHAT and CDR2 FQNNGV. This CDR3 has 16 residues. Written as DNA, the CDR3 is TGTGCCAGCAGCTTTCCCCGGGACAGGGGCGCCTACGAGCAGTACTTC. Amino acid sequence: CASSFPRDRGAYEQYF.

This clonotype has only a few counts. The chain joins TRBV7-9 to TRBJ2-5, with 9 bases lining up with TRBD1. Per the germline V gene, CDR1 is SEHNR and CDR2 is FQNEAQ (reference sequence). CDR3 length: 15 amino acids. V trimming: 5 bases; J trimming: 3 bases; junction bases outside the gene matches: 7. Here the CDR3 reads CASSPQGTGKETQYF. DNA for the CDR3: TGTGCCAGCAGCCCGCAGGGGACAGGGAAAGAGACCCAGTACTTC.

This clonotype was seen more than once but under ten times. The rearrangement uses TRBV7-2 and TRBJ1-3, with 7 bases that match TRBD1. Germline CDR1 SGHTA, CDR2 FQGNSA. Trimming removed 5 bases from V and 4 bases from J; junction bases left unmatched: 11. The length of the CDR3 is 16 residues. In DNA form, the CDR3 reads TGTGCCAGCAGCCCACAGGGGAACGGTTGGGGAAACACCATATATTTT. Translation gives CASSPQGNGWGNTIYF.

V gene TRBV20-1 combines with J gene TRBJ2-1; TRBD1 aligns across 10 bases. This CDR3 contains 13 residues. With 6 bases clipped from V and 5 bases from J, the junction kept 4 bases outside the gene matches. The germline CDR1 and CDR2 sequences are DFQATT and SNEGSKA (reference sequence). In nucleotides, the CDR3 is TGCAGTGCCGGGACAGGGGTTGACAATGAGCAGTTCTTC. Encoded protein: CSAGTGVDNEQFF.